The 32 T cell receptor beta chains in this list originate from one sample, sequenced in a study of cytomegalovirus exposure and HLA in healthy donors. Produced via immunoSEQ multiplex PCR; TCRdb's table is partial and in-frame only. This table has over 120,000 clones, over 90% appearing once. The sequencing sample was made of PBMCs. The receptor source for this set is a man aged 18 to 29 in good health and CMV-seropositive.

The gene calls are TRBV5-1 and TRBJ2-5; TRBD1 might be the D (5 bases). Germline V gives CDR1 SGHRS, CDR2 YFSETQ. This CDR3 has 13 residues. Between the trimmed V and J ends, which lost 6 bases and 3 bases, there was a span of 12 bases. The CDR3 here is CASNLGAEETQYF. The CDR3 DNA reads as TGCGCCAGCAATTTAGGGGCGGAAGAGACCCAGTACTTC.

The chain's CDR3 is CASSLEYRGGTDTQYF. CDR3 nucleotide sequence: TGCGCCAGCAGCTTGGAGTACAGGGGAGGCACAGATACGCAGTATTTT. The chain employs TRBV5-1 and TRBJ2-3, with 7 bases identical to TRBD1. V gave up 0 bases and J gave up 1 base; unmatched junction bases: 5. The CDR3 spans 16 residues. Germline assignment: CDR1 SGHRS and CDR2 YFSETQ.

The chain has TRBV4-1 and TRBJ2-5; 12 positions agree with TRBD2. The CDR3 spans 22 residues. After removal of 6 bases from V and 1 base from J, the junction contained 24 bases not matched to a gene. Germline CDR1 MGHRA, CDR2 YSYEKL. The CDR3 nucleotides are TGCGCCAGCAGTCTGCTGCCACTTCTAGCGGGAGGGCCCTCTTCCCTCCAAGAGACCCAGTACTTC. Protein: CASSLLPLLAGGPSSLQETQYF.

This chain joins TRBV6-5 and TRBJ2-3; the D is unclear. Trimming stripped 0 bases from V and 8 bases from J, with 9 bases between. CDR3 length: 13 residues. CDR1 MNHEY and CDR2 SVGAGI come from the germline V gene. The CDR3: CASSYSGDLTQYF. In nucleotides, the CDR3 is TGTGCCAGCAGTTACTCGGGCGATCTTACGCAGTATTTT.

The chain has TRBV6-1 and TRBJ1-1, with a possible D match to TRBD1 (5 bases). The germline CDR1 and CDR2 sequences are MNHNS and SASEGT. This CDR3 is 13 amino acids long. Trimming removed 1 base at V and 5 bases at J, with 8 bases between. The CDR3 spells CASSEVQETEAFF. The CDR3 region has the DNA TGTGCCAGCAGTGAAGTACAGGAGACTGAAGCTTTCTTT.

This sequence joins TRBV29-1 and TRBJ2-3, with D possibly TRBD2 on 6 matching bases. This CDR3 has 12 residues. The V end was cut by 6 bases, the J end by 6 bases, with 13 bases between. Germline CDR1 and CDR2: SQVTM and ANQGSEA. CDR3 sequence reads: CSVGGVLDTQYF. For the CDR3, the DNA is TGCAGCGTGGGGGGAGTTCTGGATACGCAGTATTTT.

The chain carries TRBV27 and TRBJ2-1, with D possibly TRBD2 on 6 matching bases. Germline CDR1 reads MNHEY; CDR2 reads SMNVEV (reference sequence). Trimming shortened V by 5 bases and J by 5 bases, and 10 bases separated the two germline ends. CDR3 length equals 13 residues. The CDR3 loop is CASSLVADNEQFF. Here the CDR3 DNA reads TGTGCCAGCAGTCTCGTAGCGGACAATGAGCAGTTCTTC.

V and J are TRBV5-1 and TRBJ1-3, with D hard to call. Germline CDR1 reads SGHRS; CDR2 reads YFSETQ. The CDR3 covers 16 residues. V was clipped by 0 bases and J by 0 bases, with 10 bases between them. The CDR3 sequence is CASSLVGLGSGNTIYF. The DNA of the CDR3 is TGCGCCAGCAGCTTGGTCGGACTCGGCTCTGGAAACACCATATATTTT.

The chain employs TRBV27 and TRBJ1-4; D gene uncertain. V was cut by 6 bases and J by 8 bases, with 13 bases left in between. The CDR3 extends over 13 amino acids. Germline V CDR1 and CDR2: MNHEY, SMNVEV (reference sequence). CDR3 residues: CASSKREVEKLFF. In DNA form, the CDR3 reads TGTGCCAGCAGCAAAAGGGAGGTCGAAAAACTGTTTTTT.

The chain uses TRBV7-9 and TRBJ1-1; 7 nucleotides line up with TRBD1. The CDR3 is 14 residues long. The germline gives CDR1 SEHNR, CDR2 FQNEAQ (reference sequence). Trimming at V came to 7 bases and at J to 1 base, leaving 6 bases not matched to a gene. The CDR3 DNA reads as TGTGCCAGCACCAAACAGGGGACGAACACTGAAGCTTTCTTT. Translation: CASTKQGTNTEAFF.

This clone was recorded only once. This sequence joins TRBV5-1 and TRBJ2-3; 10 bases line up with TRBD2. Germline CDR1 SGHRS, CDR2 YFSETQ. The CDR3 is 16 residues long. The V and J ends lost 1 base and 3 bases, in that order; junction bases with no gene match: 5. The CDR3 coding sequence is TGCGCCAGCAGCTTGATAGCGGGGGGAGAAACAGATACGCAGTATTTT. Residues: CASSLIAGGETDTQYF.

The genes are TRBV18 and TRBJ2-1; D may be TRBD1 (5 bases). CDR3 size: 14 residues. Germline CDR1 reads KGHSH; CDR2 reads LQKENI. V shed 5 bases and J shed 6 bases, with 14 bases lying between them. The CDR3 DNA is TGTGCCAGCTCAACCAGGGCTTCGGCCAATGAGCAGTTCTTC. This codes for CASSTRASANEQFF.

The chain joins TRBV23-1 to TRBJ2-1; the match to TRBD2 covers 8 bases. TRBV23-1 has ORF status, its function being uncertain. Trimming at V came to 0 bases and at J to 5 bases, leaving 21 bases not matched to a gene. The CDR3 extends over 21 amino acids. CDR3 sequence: CASSQSKKEREKETFHNEQFF. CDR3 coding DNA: TGCGCCAGCAGTCAATCCAAGAAGGAGCGGGAGAAGGAAACATTCCACAATGAGCAGTTCTTC.

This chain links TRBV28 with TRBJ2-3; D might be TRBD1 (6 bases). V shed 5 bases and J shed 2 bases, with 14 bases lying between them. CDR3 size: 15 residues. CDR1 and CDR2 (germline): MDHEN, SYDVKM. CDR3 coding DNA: TGTGCCAGCAGTCGTAACAGGGATATCACAGATACGCAGTATTTT. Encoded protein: CASSRNRDITDTQYF.

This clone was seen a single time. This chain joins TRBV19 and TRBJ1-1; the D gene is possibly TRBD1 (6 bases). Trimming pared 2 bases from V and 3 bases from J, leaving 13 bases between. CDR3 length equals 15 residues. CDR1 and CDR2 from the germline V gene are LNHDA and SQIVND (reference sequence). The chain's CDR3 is CASSIRGRGDTEAFF. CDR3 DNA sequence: TGTGCCAGTAGTATACGGGGCAGGGGCGACACTGAAGCTTTCTTT.

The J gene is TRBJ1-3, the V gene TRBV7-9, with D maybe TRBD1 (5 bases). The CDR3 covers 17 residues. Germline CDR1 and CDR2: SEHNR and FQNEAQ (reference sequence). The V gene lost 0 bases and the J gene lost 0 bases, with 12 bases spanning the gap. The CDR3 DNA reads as TGTGCCAGCAGCTTAGCGGTTGGGGGGATCTCTGGAAACACCATATATTTT. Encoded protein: CASSLAVGGISGNTIYF.

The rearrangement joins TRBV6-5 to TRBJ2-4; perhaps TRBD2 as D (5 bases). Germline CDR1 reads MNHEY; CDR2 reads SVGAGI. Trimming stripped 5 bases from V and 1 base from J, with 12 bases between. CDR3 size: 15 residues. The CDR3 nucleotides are TGTGCCAGCAGTACAACCGGGAATGCCAAAAACATTCAGTACTTC. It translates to CASSTTGNAKNIQYF.

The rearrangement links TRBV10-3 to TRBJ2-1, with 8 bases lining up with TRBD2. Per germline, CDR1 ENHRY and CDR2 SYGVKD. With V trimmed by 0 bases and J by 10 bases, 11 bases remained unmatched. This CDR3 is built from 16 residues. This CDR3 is CAISESLGRGDPEQFF. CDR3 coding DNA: TGTGCCATCAGTGAGTCCTTAGGGCGGGGGGACCCGGAGCAGTTCTTC.

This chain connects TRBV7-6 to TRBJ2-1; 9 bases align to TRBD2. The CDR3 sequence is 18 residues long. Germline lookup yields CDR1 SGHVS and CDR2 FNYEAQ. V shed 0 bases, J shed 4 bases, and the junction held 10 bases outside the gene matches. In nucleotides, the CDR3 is TGTGCCAGCAGCTTAGCACTAGCGGGCCTCTCTCAATACAATGAGCAGTTCTTC. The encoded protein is CASSLALAGLSQYNEQFF.

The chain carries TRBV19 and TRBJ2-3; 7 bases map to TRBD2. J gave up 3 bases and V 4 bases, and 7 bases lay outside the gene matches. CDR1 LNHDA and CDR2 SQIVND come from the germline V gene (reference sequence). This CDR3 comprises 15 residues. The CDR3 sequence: CASSKRDRGTDTQYF. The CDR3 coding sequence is TGTGCCAGTAGTAAGCGGGATCGAGGGACAGATACGCAGTATTTT.

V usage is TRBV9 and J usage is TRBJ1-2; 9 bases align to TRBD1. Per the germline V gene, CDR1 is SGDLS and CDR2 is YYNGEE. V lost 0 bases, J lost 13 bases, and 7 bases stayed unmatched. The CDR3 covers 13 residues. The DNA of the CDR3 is TGTGCCAGCAGCGTAGATGGGACAGGGCGCCGCACCTTC. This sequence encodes CASSVDGTGRRTF.

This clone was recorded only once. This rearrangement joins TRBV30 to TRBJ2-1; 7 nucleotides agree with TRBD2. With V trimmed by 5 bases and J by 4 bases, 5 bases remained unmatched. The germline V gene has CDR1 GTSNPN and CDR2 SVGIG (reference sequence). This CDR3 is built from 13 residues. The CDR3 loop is CAWGRLAYNEQFF. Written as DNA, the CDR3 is TGTGCCTGGGGCCGACTAGCTTACAATGAGCAGTTCTTC.

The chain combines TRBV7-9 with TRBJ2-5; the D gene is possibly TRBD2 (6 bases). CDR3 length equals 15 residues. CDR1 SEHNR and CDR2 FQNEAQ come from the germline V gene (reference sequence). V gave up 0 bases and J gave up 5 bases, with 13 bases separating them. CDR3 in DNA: TGTGCCAGCAGCTTAGCGTTGGGAGGTGTGGAGACCCAGTACTTC. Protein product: CASSLALGGVETQYF. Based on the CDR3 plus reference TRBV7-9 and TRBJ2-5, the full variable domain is DTGVSQNPRHKITKRGQNVTFRCDPISEHNRLYWYRQTLGQGPEFLTYFQNEAQLEKSRLLSDRFSAERPKGSFSTLEIQRTEQGDSAMYLCASSLALGGVETQYFGPGTRLLVL.

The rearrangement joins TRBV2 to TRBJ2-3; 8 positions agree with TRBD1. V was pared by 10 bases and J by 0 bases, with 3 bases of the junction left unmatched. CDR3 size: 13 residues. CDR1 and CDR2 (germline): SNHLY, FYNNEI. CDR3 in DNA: TGTGCCACGACAGGGGACAGCACAGATACGCAGTATTTT. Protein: CATTGDSTDTQYF.

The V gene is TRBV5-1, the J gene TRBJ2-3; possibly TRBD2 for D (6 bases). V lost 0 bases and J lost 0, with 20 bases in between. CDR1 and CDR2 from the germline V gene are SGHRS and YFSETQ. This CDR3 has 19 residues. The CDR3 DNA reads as TGCGCCAGCAGCTTGGGGGTGGCCTCGGGCGGGATCAGCACAGATACGCAGTATTTT. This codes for CASSLGVASGGISTDTQYF.

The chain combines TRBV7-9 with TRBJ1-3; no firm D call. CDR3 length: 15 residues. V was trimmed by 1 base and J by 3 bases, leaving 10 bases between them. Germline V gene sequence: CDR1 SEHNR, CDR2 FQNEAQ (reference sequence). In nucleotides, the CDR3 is TGTGCCAGCAGCTTAGGGCGAGGGTTTGGAAACACCATATATTTT. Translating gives CASSLGRGFGNTIYF.

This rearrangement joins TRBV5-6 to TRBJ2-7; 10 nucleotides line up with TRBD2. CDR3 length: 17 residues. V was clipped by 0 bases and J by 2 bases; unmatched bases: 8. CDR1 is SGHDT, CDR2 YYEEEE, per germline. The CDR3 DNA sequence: TGTGCCAGCAGCTTGGGACTAGCGGGCCCCGTTGCCTACGAGCAGTACTTC. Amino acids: CASSLGLAGPVAYEQYF.

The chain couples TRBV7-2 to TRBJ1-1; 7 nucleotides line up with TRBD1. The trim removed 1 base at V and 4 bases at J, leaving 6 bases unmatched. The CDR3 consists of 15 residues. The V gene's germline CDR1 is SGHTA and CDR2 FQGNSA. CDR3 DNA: TGTGCCAGCAGCTTAGTTTCGACAGGGCTCACTGAAGCTTTCTTT. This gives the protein CASSLVSTGLTEAFF. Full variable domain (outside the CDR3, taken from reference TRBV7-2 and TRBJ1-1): GAGVSQSPSNKVTEKGKDVELRCDPISGHTALYWYRQSLGQGLEFLIYFQGNSAPDKSGLPSDRFSAERTGGSVSTLTIQRTQQEDSAVYLCASSLVSTGLTEAFFGQGTRLTVV.

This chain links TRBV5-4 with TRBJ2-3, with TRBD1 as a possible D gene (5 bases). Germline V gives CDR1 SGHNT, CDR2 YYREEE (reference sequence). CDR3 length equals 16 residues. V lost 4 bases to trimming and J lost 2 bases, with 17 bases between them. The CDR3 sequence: CASSKQDYQDTDTQYF. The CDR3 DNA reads TGTGCCAGCAGCAAACAGGATTACCAGGACACAGATACGCAGTATTTT.

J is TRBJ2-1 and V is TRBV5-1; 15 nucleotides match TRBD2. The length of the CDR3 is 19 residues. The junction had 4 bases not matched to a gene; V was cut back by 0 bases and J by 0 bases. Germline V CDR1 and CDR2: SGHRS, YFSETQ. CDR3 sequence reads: CASSLAGTSGGSSYNEQFF. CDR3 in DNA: TGCGCCAGCAGCTTGGCCGGGACTAGCGGGGGGAGCTCCTACAATGAGCAGTTCTTC.

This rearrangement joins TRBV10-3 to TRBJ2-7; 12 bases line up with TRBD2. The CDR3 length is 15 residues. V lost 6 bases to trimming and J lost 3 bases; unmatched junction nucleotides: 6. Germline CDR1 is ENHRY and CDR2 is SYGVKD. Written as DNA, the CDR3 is TGTGCCATCAGCCCAGGACTAGCGGGAAACTACGAGCAGTACTTC. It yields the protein CAISPGLAGNYEQYF.

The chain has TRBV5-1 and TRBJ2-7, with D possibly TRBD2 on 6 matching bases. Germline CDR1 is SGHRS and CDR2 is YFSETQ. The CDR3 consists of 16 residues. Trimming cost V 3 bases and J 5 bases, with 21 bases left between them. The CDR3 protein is CASSSPTGRRGNEQYF. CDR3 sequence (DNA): TGCGCCAGCAGCTCCCCCACCGGGAGACGAGGTAACGAGCAGTACTTC.